This TCR beta chain comes out of a study of shared clonotypes between healthy human individuals. Here immunoSEQ multiplex PCR was the method, and the copy in TCRdb shows in-frame clones only, minus some. Of roughly 2,500,000 clones in the sample, 80% to 95% were seen once. Trimming pared 8 bases from V and 5 bases from J, leaving 13 bases between. Per germline, CDR1 MRHNA and CDR2 SNTAGT. The CDR3 loop spans 12 amino acids. The material sequenced was naive CD4+ T cells from PBMCs. The subset here: CD45RA+ positively selected. The chain joins TRBV6-4 to TRBJ2-7; maybe TRBD1 (5 bases). The receptor's source is a young man in good health. Some clones in this sample may be carry-over from other donors' samples. The CDR3 here is CASGQGIDEQYF. As DNA, the CDR3 is TGTGCCAGCGGGCAGGGAATCGACGAGCAGTACTTC.